The sample holds many counts of the clone carrying this TCR beta chain. The antigen is undetermined. The data were taken from a study of identical twins. A single record per CDR3 protein comes from TCRdb applying MiXCR to the 5' RACE reads. The sample includes hundreds of thousands of distinct CDR3 sequences, 6% to 8.5% of them seen just once. Overall study results and limits: Invariant MAIT and iNKT cells are populations that could partly confound zero-insertion analyses.

The same specimen was also included in a second study, on yellow fever vaccine responses in identical twins.

The TCR sequence derives from a woman under 30 in good health. The sample consisted of CD8+ T cells sorted from blood.

CDR3 bases: TGCAGCGTTACAGGGGGTGTCTTCGGCCACACAGATACGCAGTATTTT. It yields the protein CSVTGGVFGHTDTQYF. The chain joins TRBV29-1 to TRBJ2-3; 8 bases match TRBD1. The junction had 12 bases not matched to a gene; V was cut back by 5 bases and J by 2 bases. The germline CDR1 and CDR2 sequences are SQVTM and ANQGSEA. This CDR3 spans 16 amino acids.